These T cell receptor beta chains were read from a single sample in a study of blood T cell dynamics during melanoma immunotherapy. TCRdb's copy holds only in-frame clones and misses some; the assay was immunoSEQ multiplex PCR. The table lists 13,000 to 15,000 clones, about nine tenths of them singletons. Specimen: blood, collected from a patient treated with checkpoint blockade. These receptors came from a human donor with melanoma. CDR3s include the opening cysteine and the closing phenylalanine or tryptophan. A D gene is named only where the DNA matches it firmly. For some rows the clone size is stated as once, few or many, or as a class when expanded; others skip it.

d_call: TRBD1
j_call: TRBJ2-1
v_call: TRBV7-8
clone_size: NA
cdr3_aa: CASSQTGGKQFF
cdr3_nt: TGTGCCAGCAGCCAAACAGGGGGGAAGCAGTTCTTC

d_call: NA
j_call: TRBJ1-5
v_call: TRBV7-2
clone_size: NA
cdr3_aa: CASSLEGGQPQHF
cdr3_nt: TGTGCCAGCAGTCTAGAGGGGGGTCAGCCCCAGCATTTT

d_call: NA
j_call: TRBJ1-1
v_call: TRBV11-3
clone_size: few
cdr3_aa: CASSLGGSAEAFF
cdr3_nt: TGTGCCAGCAGCCTAGGGGGTAGCGCTGAAGCTTTCTTT

d_call: NA
j_call: TRBJ1-2
v_call: TRBV28
clone_size: NA
cdr3_aa: CATKTGGGYTF
cdr3_nt: TGTGCCACCAAGACAGGAGGCGGCTACACCTTC

d_call: NA
j_call: TRBJ1-4
v_call: TRBV6-5
clone_size: NA
cdr3_aa: CASSYSGSVYEKLFF
cdr3_nt: TGTGCCAGCAGTTACTCGGGTAGCGTTTATGAAAAACTGTTTTTT

d_call: TRBD1
j_call: TRBJ1-2
v_call: TRBV5-1
clone_size: NA
cdr3_aa: CASSLSGQGGYGYTF
cdr3_nt: TGCGCCAGCAGCTTGTCCGGACAGGGAGGCTATGGCTACACCTTC

d_call: TRBD1
j_call: TRBJ1-1
v_call: TRBV6-5
clone_size: NA
cdr3_aa: CASSPRQGATEAFF
cdr3_nt: TGTGCCAGCAGTCCTAGACAGGGGGCGACTGAAGCTTTCTTT

d_call: NA
j_call: TRBJ1-6
v_call: TRBV5-1
clone_size: NA
cdr3_aa: CASSLERSNSSYNSPLHF
cdr3_nt: TGCGCCAGCAGCTTGGAACGTTCCAATAGCTCCTATAATTCACCCCTCCACTTT

d_call: NA
j_call: TRBJ2-2
v_call: TRBV5-1
clone_size: NA
cdr3_aa: CASSWDGTPGELFF
cdr3_nt: TGCGCCAGCAGCTGGGACGGGACCCCCGGGGAGCTGTTTTTT

d_call: NA
j_call: TRBJ1-2
v_call: TRBV5-8
clone_size: NA
cdr3_aa: CASSLVGLYGYTF
cdr3_nt: TGTGCCAGCAGCTTGGTAGGCCTTTATGGCTACACCTTC

d_call: TRBD1
j_call: TRBJ1-1
v_call: TRBV6-5
clone_size: NA
cdr3_aa: CASTPPRGLGTEAFF
cdr3_nt: TGTGCCAGCACCCCTCCCAGGGGGCTGGGCACTGAAGCTTTCTTT

d_call: NA
j_call: TRBJ2-5
v_call: TRBV7-8
clone_size: NA
cdr3_aa: CASSLESRAGSQETQYF
cdr3_nt: TGTGCCAGCAGCTTAGAGTCGAGGGCAGGCAGCCAAGAGACCCAGTACTTC

d_call: NA
j_call: TRBJ2-7
v_call: TRBV7-2
clone_size: NA
cdr3_aa: CASSLQHSDEQYF
cdr3_nt: TGTGCCAGCAGCTTACAACATTCCGACGAGCAGTACTTC

d_call: NA
j_call: TRBJ2-2
v_call: TRBV19
clone_size: NA
cdr3_aa: CASSTPQGAANTGELFF
cdr3_nt: TGTGCCAGTAGTACCCCTCAAGGGGCGGCGAACACCGGGGAGCTGTTTTTT

d_call: NA
j_call: TRBJ2-6
v_call: TRBV7-2
clone_size: NA
cdr3_aa: CASSLRQGGTGANVLTF
cdr3_nt: TGTGCCAGCAGCTTACGCCAGGGGGGGACTGGGGCCAACGTCCTGACTTTC

d_call: NA
j_call: TRBJ1-4
v_call: TRBV19
clone_size: few
cdr3_aa: CASRQDASTNEKLFF
cdr3_nt: TGTGCCAGTAGGCAGGACGCCTCAACTAATGAAAAACTGTTTTTT

d_call: NA
j_call: TRBJ2-5
v_call: TRBV7-7
clone_size: once
cdr3_aa: CASSLVPRAEETQYF
cdr3_nt: TGTGCCAGCAGCTTAGTACCCCGGGCGGAAGAGACCCAGTACTTC

d_call: NA
j_call: TRBJ2-6
v_call: TRBV12-2
clone_size: NA
cdr3_aa: CASRQGTAGANVLTF
cdr3_nt: TGTGCAAGTCGCCAAGGGACAGCTGGGGCCAACGTCCTGACTTTC

d_call: NA
j_call: TRBJ1-2
v_call: TRBV7-2
clone_size: NA
cdr3_aa: CASSQPTRTNYGYTF
cdr3_nt: TGTGCCAGCAGTCAGCCCACACGAACTAACTATGGCTACACCTTC

d_call: NA
j_call: TRBJ2-7
v_call: TRBV7-8
clone_size: NA
cdr3_aa: CASSLARGQGSYEQYF
cdr3_nt: TGTGCCAGCAGCTTAGCGAGGGGTCAGGGCTCCTACGAGCAGTACTTC

d_call: NA
j_call: TRBJ1-1
v_call: TRBV7-9
clone_size: few
cdr3_aa: CASSLQGRNTEAFF
cdr3_nt: TGTGCCAGCAGCTTACAGGGTAGGAACACTGAAGCTTTCTTT

d_call: NA
j_call: TRBJ2-5
v_call: TRBV12-5
clone_size: medium-sized
cdr3_aa: CASGAQTGPQETQYF
cdr3_nt: TGTGCTAGTGGTGCACAAACAGGGCCTCAAGAGACCCAGTACTTC

d_call: TRBD2
j_call: TRBJ2-3
v_call: TRBV27
clone_size: NA
cdr3_aa: CASSPTGGGTSTDTQYF
cdr3_nt: TGTGCCAGCAGTCCGACCGGCGGGGGTACTAGCACAGATACGCAGTATTTT

d_call: TRBD1
j_call: TRBJ2-7
v_call: TRBV7-8
clone_size: NA
cdr3_aa: CASSFGQGYEQYF
cdr3_nt: TGTGCCAGCAGCTTCGGACAGGGGTACGAGCAGTACTTC

d_call: NA
j_call: TRBJ1-3
v_call: TRBV7-2
clone_size: NA
cdr3_aa: CASSLGAGSGNTIYF
cdr3_nt: TGTGCCAGCAGCTTAGGGGCCGGCTCTGGAAACACCATATATTTT

d_call: TRBD1
j_call: TRBJ1-5
v_call: TRBV11-2
clone_size: NA
cdr3_aa: CASSWGQGGSNQPQHF
cdr3_nt: TGTGCCAGCAGCTGGGGACAGGGGGGTAGCAATCAGCCCCAGCATTTT